The text below deals with one T cell receptor (beta chain). The entry originates in a study of Ad26.COV2.S vaccination and SARS-CoV-2 variants. At the level of the study: Participant was drawn from the COV1001 Ad26.COV2.S trial arm.

The J segment lost 4 bases and the V segment lost 5 bases, leaving 6 bases of the junction unmatched. The CDR3 is 15 amino acids. Per germline, CDR1 KGHDR and CDR2 SFDVKD. Clones were read by immunoSEQ multiplex PCR, and TCRdb kept only the in-frame ones, dropping some. The table has about 480,000 clones, around 88% seen once; the top ten hold roughly 13%. Documented treatment: around 19 received Ad26.COV2.S at low or high dose, single or two shots; about 5 received placebo; per-sample allocation not given. Sampling occurred on day 63 after the first vaccine or placebo injection. Aged 18-55 years, donor was enrolled in Boston in 2020.

This clonotype was sampled from a person between 18 and 65 years old who received the Ad26.COV2.S COVID-19 vaccine or a placebo. The specimen was peripheral blood, collected in a trial of Ad26.COV2.S vaccine versus placebo. The rearrangement uses TRBV24-1 and TRBJ2-3; 9 bases agree with TRBD1. The CDR3 is CATSVDRGNADTQYF. The CDR3 coding sequence is TGTGCCACCAGTGTAGACAGGGGGAACGCAGATACGCAGTATTTT.